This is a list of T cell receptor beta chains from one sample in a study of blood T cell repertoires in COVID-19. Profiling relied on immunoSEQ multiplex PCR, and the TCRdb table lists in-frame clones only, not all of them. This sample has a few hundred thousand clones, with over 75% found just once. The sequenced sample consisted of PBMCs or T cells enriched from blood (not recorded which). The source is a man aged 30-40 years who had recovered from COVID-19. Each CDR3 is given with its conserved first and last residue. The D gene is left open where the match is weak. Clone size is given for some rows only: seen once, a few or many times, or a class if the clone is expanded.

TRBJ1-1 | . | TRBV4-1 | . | TGCGCCAGCAGCCAAGCCTTTTCTTTCTGGACGGGAGGGGGGGACACTGAAGCTTTCTTT | CASSQAFSFWTGGGDTEAFF
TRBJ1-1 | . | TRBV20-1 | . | TGCAGTGCTAGTTCTCGGAGGGTGAGCAACACTGAAGCTTTCTTT | CSASSRRVSNTEAFF
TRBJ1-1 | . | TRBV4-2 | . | TGTGCCAGCAGCCAAGTCAGGGGAGCGGACACTGAAGCTTTCTTT | CASSQVRGADTEAFF
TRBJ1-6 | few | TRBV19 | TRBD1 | TGTGCCAGTAGTCTTGGACAGGGTTGGAATTCACCCCTCCACTTT | CASSLGQGWNSPLHF
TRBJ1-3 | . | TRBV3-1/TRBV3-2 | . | TGTGCCAGCAGCCAAATGGACAGTAGTGGAAACACCATATATTTT | CASSQMDSSGNTIYF
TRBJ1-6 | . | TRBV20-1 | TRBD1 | TGCAGTGCTAGTCAGGGGGCAAATTCACCCCTCCACTTT | CSASQGANSPLHF
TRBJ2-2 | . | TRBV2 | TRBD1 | TGTGCCAGCAATAAACAGGGGTCGAACACCGGGGAGCTGTTTTTT | CASNKQGSNTGELFF
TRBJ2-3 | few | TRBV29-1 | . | TGCAGCGTTGATGGCTCAGGGACAGATACGCAGTATTTT | CSVDGSGTDTQYF
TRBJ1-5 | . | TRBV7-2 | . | TGTGCCAGCAGCTTTGTAGGGGGTAGCAATCAGCCCCAGCATTTT | CASSFVGGSNQPQHF
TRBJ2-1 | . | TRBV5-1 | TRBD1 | TGCGCCAGCAGCTTGGAACAGGGGGTGTACAATGAGCAGTTCTTC | CASSLEQGVYNEQFF
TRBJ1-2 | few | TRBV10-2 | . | TGCGCCAGCAGTGAAGGGGCGTCCTATGGCTACACCTTC | CASSEGASYGYTF
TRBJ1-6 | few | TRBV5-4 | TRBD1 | TGTGCCAGCAGGAGGACAGGGGATAATTCACCCCTCCACTTT | CASRRTGDNSPLHF
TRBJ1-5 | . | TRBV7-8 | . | TGTGCCAGCAGCTTATTAGGAAGGGGGACCAGTCAGCCCCAGCATTTT | CASSLLGRGTSQPQHF
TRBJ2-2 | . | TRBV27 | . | TGTGCCAGCAGAGACACCCCAGGAAACACCGGGGAGCTGTTTTTT | CASRDTPGNTGELFF
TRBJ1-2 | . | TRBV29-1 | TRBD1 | TGCAGCGGGGAACAGGGGGGATATGGCTACACCTTC | CSGEQGGYGYTF
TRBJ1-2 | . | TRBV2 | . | TGTGCCAGCAGGGACAGTGGAGGCTACACCTTC | CASRDSGGYTF
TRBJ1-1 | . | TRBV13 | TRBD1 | TGTGCCAGCAGCCCAGAGACAGGGGCGGGGAACACTGAAGCTTTCTTT | CASSPETGAGNTEAFF
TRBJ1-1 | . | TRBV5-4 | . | TGTGCCAGCAGTTATATCGACAAGAACACTGAAGCTTTCTTT | CASSYIDKNTEAFF
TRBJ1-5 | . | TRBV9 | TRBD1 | TGTGCCAGCAGCGCCCCGGCACAGGGGCGCATCAATCAGCCCCAGCATTTT | CASSAPAQGRINQPQHF
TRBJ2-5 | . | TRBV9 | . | TGTGCCAGCAGCGTAGGGAGTAGCGAGACGGGACAGTACTTC | CASSVGSSETGQYF
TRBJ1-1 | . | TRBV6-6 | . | TGTGCCAGCAGGGGGCAGCCAAACACTGAAGCTTTCTTT | CASRGQPNTEAFF
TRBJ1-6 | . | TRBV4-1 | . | TGCGCCAGCAGCCAAGGGTCGGTACCCCTCCACTTT | CASSQGSVPLHF
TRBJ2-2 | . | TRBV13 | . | TGTGCCAGCAGCTCCCGGGACAAGAACACCGGGGAGCTGTTTTTT | CASSSRDKNTGELFF